This T cell receptor (beta chain) was identified during a study of cytomegalovirus exposure and HLA in healthy donors. Primers included in the PCR were 60 Vbeta and 13 Jbeta primers. Here immunoSEQ multiplex PCR was the method, and the copy in TCRdb shows in-frame clones only, minus some. Of approximately 140,000 clones in the sample, around three quarters are singletons; the top ten hold about 3%. Germline CDR1 is MNHEY and CDR2 is SMNVEV (reference sequence). The CDR3 has 13 amino acids. The ends were cut back, 5 bases at V and 7 bases at J, with 14 bases in the middle. Comments on this clone: Its cognate antigen is unknown.

Study-wide points: Highest at DRB1 and lowest at HLA-C, TCR association rates differed among HLA loci in a later analysis. TCR sequences were mostly rare, though some public TCRs occurred in many donors. When analyzed later, a missense DCLRE1C variant was found to be linked to TCR beta V- and J-gene trimming.

The sequencing input was PBMCs. V and J are TRBV27 and TRBJ1-1; D remains unclear. This TCR derives from a man aged 35 to 55 in good health and CMV-seropositive. CDR3 residues: CASSPQSASEAFF. The CDR3 DNA reads TGTGCCAGCAGTCCCCAATCGGCTAGTGAAGCTTTCTTT.